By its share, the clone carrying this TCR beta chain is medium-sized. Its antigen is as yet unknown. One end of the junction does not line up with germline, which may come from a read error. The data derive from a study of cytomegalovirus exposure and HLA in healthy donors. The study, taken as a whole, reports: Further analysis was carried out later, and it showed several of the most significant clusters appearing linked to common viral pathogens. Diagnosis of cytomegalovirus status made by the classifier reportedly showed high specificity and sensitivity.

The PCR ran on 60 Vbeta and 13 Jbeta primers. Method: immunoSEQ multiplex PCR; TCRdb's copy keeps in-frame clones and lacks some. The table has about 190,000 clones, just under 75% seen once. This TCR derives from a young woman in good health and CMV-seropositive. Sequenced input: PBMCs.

The CDR3 DNA reads TGTGCTAGCAGCTTAGAGCAGGGCTACGAGCAGTACTTC. Encoded protein: CASSLEQGYEQYF. The V call is TRBV7-7, the J call TRBJ2-7; possibly TRBD1 for D (5 bases). The germline CDR1 and CDR2 sequences are SSHAT and FNYEAQ (reference sequence). The CDR3 is 13 amino acids.